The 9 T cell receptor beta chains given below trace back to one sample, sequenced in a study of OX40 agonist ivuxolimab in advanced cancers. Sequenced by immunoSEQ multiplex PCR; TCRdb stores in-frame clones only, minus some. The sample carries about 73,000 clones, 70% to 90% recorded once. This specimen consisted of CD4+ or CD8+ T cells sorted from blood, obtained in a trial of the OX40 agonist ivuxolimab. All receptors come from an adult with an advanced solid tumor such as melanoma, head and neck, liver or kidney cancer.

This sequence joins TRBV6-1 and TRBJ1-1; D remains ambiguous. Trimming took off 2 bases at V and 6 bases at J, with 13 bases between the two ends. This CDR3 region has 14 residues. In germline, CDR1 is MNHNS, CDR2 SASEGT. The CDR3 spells CASSEILAVAEAFF. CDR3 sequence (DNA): TGTGCCAGCAGTGAAATATTGGCCGTGGCTGAAGCTTTCTTT.

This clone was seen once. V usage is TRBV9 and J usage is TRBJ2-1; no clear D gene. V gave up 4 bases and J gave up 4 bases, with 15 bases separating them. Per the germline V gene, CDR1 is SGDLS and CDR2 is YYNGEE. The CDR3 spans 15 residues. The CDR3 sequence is CASSFSYDAYNEQFF. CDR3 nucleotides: TGTGCCAGCAGCTTCAGCTACGACGCGTACAATGAGCAGTTCTTC. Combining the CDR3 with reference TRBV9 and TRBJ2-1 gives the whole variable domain DSGVTQTPKHLITATGQRVTLRCSPRSGDLSVYWYQQSLDQGLQFLIQYYNGEERAKGNILERFSAQQFPDLHSELNLSSLELGDSALYFCASSFSYDAYNEQFFGPGTRLTVL.

CDR3 in amino acids: CASSYDGAGELFF. The CDR3 region has the DNA TGTGCCAGCAGCTACGATGGCGCCGGGGAGCTGTTTTTT. The chain employs TRBV7-2 and TRBJ2-2; D unclear. The CDR3 spans 13 residues. The ends were cut back, 4 bases at V and 6 bases at J, with 9 bases in the middle. CDR1 is SGHTA, CDR2 FQGNSA, per germline.

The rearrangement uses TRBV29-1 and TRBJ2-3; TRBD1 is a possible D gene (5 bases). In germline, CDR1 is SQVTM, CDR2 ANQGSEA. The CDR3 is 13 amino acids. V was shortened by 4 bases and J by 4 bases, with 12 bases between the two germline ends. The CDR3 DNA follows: TGCAGCGTTGTTCGGCAGGGCCCAGATACGCAGTATTTT. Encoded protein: CSVVRQGPDTQYF.

The CDR3 DNA sequence: TGTGCCAGCAGTTACTCAGGACAGGGTGGCACTGAAGCTTTCTTT. Its translation: CASSYSGQGGTEAFF. The chain is built from TRBV6-5 and TRBJ1-1, with 8 positions matching TRBD1. J was trimmed by 4 bases and V by 0 bases; bases with no gene match: 4. Germline V lookup: CDR1 MNHEY, CDR2 SVGAGI. This CDR3 is built from 15 residues.

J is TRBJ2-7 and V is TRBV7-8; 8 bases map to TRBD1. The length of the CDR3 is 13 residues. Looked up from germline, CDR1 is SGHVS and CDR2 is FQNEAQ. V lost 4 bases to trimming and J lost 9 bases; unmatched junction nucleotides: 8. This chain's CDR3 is CASSWDRLGGQYF. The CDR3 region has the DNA TGTGCCAGCAGCTGGGACAGGTTGGGGGGGCAGTACTTC.

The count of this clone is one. The CDR3 DNA sequence: TGTGCCAGCAGTGGCAGGGTAAGCTCCTACGAGCAGTACTTC. Translated, it gives CASSGRVSSYEQYF. The chain carries TRBV6-5 and TRBJ2-7; weak D call: TRBD1 (5 bases). CDR3 size: 14 residues. Trimming left V 5 bases short and J 0 bases short, with 11 bases between. Germline CDR1 reads MNHEY; CDR2 reads SVGAGI.

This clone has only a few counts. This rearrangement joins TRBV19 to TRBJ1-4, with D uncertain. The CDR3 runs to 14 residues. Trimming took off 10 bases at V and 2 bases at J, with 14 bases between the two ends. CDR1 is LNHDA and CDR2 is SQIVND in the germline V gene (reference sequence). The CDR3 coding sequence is TGTGCCACGAACCCCCTCGGGACTAATGAAAAACTGTTTTTT. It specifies CATNPLGTNEKLFF.

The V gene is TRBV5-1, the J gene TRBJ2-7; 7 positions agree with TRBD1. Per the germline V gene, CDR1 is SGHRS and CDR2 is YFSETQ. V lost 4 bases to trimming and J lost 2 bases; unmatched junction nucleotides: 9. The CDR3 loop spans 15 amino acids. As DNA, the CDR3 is TGCGCCAGCAGCCCCGGGACAGAGAAGACCTACGAGCAGTACTTC. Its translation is CASSPGTEKTYEQYF.